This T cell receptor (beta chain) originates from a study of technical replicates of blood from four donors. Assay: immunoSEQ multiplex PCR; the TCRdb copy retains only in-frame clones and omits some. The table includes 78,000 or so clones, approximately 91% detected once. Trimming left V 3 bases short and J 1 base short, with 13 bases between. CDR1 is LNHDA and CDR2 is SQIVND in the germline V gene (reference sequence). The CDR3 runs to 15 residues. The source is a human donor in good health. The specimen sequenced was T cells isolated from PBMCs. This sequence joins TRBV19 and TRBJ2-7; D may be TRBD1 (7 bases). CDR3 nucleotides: TGTGCCAGTAGTATGTCGGCAGGGGGGTCCTACGAGCAGTACTTC. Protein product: CASSMSAGGSYEQYF. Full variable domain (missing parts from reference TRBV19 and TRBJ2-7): DGGITQSPKYLFRKEGQNVTLSCEQNLNHDAMYWYRQDPGQGLRLIYYSQIVNDFQKGDIAEGYSVSREKKESFPLTVTSAQKNPTAFYLCASSMSAGGSYEQYFGPGTRLTVT.